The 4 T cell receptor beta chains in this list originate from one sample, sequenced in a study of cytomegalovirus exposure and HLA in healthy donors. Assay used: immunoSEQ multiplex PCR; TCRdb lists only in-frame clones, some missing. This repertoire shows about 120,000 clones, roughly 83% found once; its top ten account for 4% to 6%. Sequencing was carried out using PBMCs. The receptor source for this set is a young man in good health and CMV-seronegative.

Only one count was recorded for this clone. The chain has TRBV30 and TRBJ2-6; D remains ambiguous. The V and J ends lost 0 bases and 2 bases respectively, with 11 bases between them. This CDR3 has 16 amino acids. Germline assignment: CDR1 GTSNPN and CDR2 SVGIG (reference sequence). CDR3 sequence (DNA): TGTGCCTGGAGTGTAGCCCGGCTAGCTGGGGCCAACGTCCTGACTTTC. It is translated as CAWSVARLAGANVLTF.

The CDR3 region has the DNA TGTGCCAGCAGCGTCAAAGACAGGGGAAACACCATATATTTT. This encodes CASSVKDRGNTIYF. This chain joins TRBV9 and TRBJ1-3; D is perhaps TRBD1 (6 bases). Trimming removed 2 bases at V and 4 bases at J, with 10 bases between. CDR3 length: 14 amino acids. Germline-derived CDR1 and CDR2 are SGDLS and YYNGEE.

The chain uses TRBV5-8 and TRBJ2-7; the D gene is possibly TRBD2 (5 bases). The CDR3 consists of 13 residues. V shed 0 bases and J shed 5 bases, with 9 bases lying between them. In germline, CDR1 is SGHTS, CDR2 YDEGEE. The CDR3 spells CASSLGGINEQYF. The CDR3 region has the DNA TGTGCCAGCAGCTTGGGAGGGATCAACGAGCAGTACTTC.

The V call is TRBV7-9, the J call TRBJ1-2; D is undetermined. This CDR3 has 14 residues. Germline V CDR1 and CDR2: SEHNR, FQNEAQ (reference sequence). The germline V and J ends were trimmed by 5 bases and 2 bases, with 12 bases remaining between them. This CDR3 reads CASSPRELNYGYTF. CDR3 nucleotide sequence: TGTGCCAGCAGCCCGCGGGAGCTAAACTATGGCTACACCTTC.